This is a list of T cell receptor beta chains from one sample in a study of blood T cell repertoires in COVID-19. Clones were read by immunoSEQ multiplex PCR, and TCRdb kept only the in-frame ones, dropping some. This table has 110,000 to 150,000 clones, around 81% appearing once. Sequenced input: peripheral blood. The receptors shown here come from a woman aged 45-65 years with acute or convalescent COVID-19. Each CDR3 is given with its conserved first and last residue. Each record gives: D gene, J gene, clone size, V gene, CDR3 protein, CDR3 DNA. D genes are given only for firm matches. Size is stated for part of the rows, as once, few or many counts, or as a class when the clone is expanded.

D: -
J: TRBJ1-2
size: -
V: TRBV12-3/TRBV12-4
CDR3: CASSLEGHGYTF
DNA: TGTGCCAGCAGTTTAGAGGGGCATGGCTACACCTTC

D: -
J: TRBJ1-6
size: -
V: TRBV18
CDR3: CASSPPGRANLDSPLHF
DNA: TGTGCCAGCTCACCACCGGGCAGGGCCAACTTGGATTCACCCCTCCACTTT

D: -
J: TRBJ1-4
size: -
V: TRBV6-5
CDR3: CASSRDWGGNEKLFF
DNA: TGTGCCAGCAGTCGGGACTGGGGAGGGAATGAAAAACTGTTTTTT

D: -
J: TRBJ2-3
size: once
V: TRBV6-1
CDR3: CASSDYQATDTQYF
DNA: TGTGCCAGCAGTGATTACCAGGCCACAGATACGCAGTATTTT

D: TRBD1
J: TRBJ1-4
size: -
V: TRBV7-9
CDR3: CASLGQVNEKLFF
DNA: TGTGCCAGCTTGGGACAGGTTAATGAAAAACTGTTTTTT

D: TRBD1
J: TRBJ1-3
size: -
V: TRBV27
CDR3: CASSSDRAGNTIYF
DNA: TGTGCCAGCAGTTCGGACAGGGCTGGAAACACCATATATTTT

D: TRBD1
J: TRBJ1-2
size: -
V: TRBV9
CDR3: CASSPLEGGAYGYTF
DNA: TGTGCCAGCAGCCCCTTGGAAGGGGGCGCCTATGGCTACACCTTC

D: TRBD1
J: TRBJ1-6
size: once
V: TRBV5-1
CDR3: CASSSTTGGSSYNSPLHF
DNA: TGCGCCAGCAGCTCGACGACAGGGGGGAGCTCCTATAATTCACCCCTCCACTTT

D: TRBD1
J: TRBJ1-1
size: -
V: TRBV19
CDR3: CASSPEGATPEAFF
DNA: TGTGCCAGTAGCCCAGAGGGGGCTACGCCTGAAGCTTTCTTT

D: -
J: TRBJ2-2
size: -
V: TRBV6-5
CDR3: CASSSQAKTGELFF
DNA: TGTGCCAGCAGTTCCCAGGCTAAGACCGGGGAGCTGTTTTTT

D: -
J: TRBJ2-2
size: -
V: TRBV6-2/TRBV6-3
CDR3: CASSPRGGSNTGELFF
DNA: TGTGCCAGCAGCCCTAGGGGGGGGTCGAACACCGGGGAGCTGTTTTTT

D: TRBD1
J: TRBJ2-7
size: -
V: TRBV7-9
CDR3: CASSLATGTATYEQYF
DNA: TGTGCCAGCAGCTTAGCGACCGGGACAGCTACCTACGAGCAGTACTTC

D: -
J: TRBJ2-5
size: -
V: TRBV6-2/TRBV6-3
CDR3: CASSSFPRETQYF
DNA: TGTGCCAGCAGTTCGTTTCCCCGGGAGACCCAGTACTTC

D: TRBD1
J: TRBJ2-7
size: -
V: TRBV6-5
CDR3: CASSLRQGRNEQYF
DNA: TGTGCCAGCAGCTTAAGACAGGGGCGGAACGAGCAGTACTTC

D: TRBD1
J: TRBJ1-4
size: -
V: TRBV28
CDR3: CASSFVGRGDEKLFF
DNA: TGTGCCAGCAGTTTCGTCGGCAGGGGGGATGAAAAACTGTTTTTT

D: -
J: TRBJ1-2
size: -
V: TRBV6-2/TRBV6-3
CDR3: CASSSFGVYGYTF
DNA: TGTGCCAGCAGTTCGTTCGGGGTTTATGGCTACACCTTC

D: TRBD1
J: TRBJ1-6
size: -
V: TRBV2
CDR3: CASSGGQGTSPLHF
DNA: TGTGCCAGCAGTGGGGGACAGGGTACTTCACCCCTCCACTTT

D: -
J: TRBJ2-7
size: -
V: TRBV15
CDR3: CATSRDPRGFYEQYF
DNA: TGTGCCACCAGCAGAGATCCTCGGGGATTCTACGAGCAGTACTTC

D: TRBD1
J: TRBJ1-2
size: -
V: TRBV18
CDR3: CASRGTAIANYGYTF
DNA: TGTGCCAGCCGTGGGACAGCTATAGCTAACTATGGCTACACCTTC

D: TRBD1
J: TRBJ1-5
size: -
V: TRBV7-2
CDR3: CASSYRGEQPQHF
DNA: TGTGCCAGCAGCTACAGGGGCGAGCAGCCCCAGCATTTT

D: -
J: TRBJ1-5
size: -
V: TRBV19
CDR3: CASSNPPGVGNQPQHF
DNA: TGTGCCAGTAGTAACCCCCCAGGGGTGGGCAATCAGCCCCAGCATTTT

D: -
J: TRBJ1-6
size: -
V: TRBV4-3
CDR3: CASSQEGAGASNSPLHF
DNA: TGCGCCAGCAGCCAAGAAGGGGCAGGGGCTAGCAATTCACCCCTCCACTTT

D: -
J: TRBJ1-5
size: -
V: TRBV28
CDR3: CASSLKQGQYSNQPQHF
DNA: TGTGCCAGCAGTTTAAAACAGGGACAATATAGCAATCAGCCCCAGCATTTT

D: TRBD1
J: TRBJ1-2
size: few
V: TRBV6-5
CDR3: CASRGQGNYGYTF
DNA: TGTGCCAGCAGGGGACAGGGGAACTATGGCTACACCTTC

D: TRBD1
J: TRBJ1-3
size: -
V: TRBV4-3
CDR3: CASSLDGQGASGNTIYF
DNA: TGCGCCAGCAGCCTAGATGGACAGGGGGCTTCGGGAAACACCATATATTTT

D: -
J: TRBJ1-4
size: -
V: TRBV4-1
CDR3: CASSPGQSGVEKLFF
DNA: TGCGCCAGCAGCCCAGGACAGTCAGGTGTGGAAAAACTGTTTTTT

D: -
J: TRBJ2-5
size: -
V: TRBV7-2
CDR3: CASSLVQGKETQYF
DNA: TGTGCCAGCAGCTTAGTTCAGGGGAAAGAGACCCAGTACTTC

D: -
J: TRBJ1-1
size: few
V: TRBV5-1
CDR3: CASSPQVDTEAFF
DNA: TGCGCCAGCAGCCCCCAGGTGGACACTGAAGCTTTCTTT

D: TRBD2
J: TRBJ2-5
size: -
V: TRBV3-1/TRBV3-2
CDR3: CASSQVPGTSGGWRETQYF
DNA: TGTGCCAGCAGCCAAGTACCCGGGACTAGCGGGGGATGGCGAGAGACCCAGTACTTC

D: -
J: TRBJ2-5
size: few
V: TRBV7-3
CDR3: CASSSGLQETQYF
DNA: TGTGCCAGCAGCTCAGGACTCCAAGAGACCCAGTACTTC

D: -
J: TRBJ1-1
size: few
V: TRBV4-3
CDR3: CASSTGDVTEAFF
DNA: TGCGCCAGCAGTACGGGGGACGTTACTGAAGCTTTCTTT

D: TRBD1
J: TRBJ1-5
size: -
V: TRBV6-5
CDR3: CASRSDRGGQPQHF
DNA: TGTGCCAGCAGGTCAGACAGGGGCGGGCAGCCCCAGCATTTT

D: TRBD1
J: TRBJ1-1
size: -
V: TRBV7-3
CDR3: CASSPGQENTEAFF
DNA: TGTGCCAGCAGCCCAGGACAGGAGAACACTGAAGCTTTCTTT

D: -
J: TRBJ1-1
size: once
V: TRBV18
CDR3: CASSSGGEAFF
DNA: TGTGCCAGCTCAAGCGGGGGTGAAGCTTTCTTT

D: TRBD1
J: TRBJ2-1
size: -
V: TRBV3-1/TRBV3-2
CDR3: CASSRGQGIYNEQFF
DNA: TGTGCCAGCAGCAGGGGACAGGGAATTTACAATGAGCAGTTCTTC

D: TRBD1
J: TRBJ1-4
size: few
V: TRBV19
CDR3: CASSARQGDEKLFF
DNA: TGTGCCAGTAGTGCGAGACAGGGAGACGAAAAACTGTTTTTT

D: TRBD1
J: TRBJ1-5
size: -
V: TRBV29-1
CDR3: CSAGTGGQPQHF
DNA: TGCAGCGCCGGGACAGGAGGTCAGCCCCAGCATTTT

D: TRBD1
J: TRBJ1-2
size: few
V: TRBV7-8
CDR3: CASTAMGKQGVGGYTF
DNA: TGTGCCAGCACCGCGATGGGAAAACAGGGGGTCGGTGGCTACACCTTC

D: -
J: TRBJ2-7
size: -
V: TRBV7-2
CDR3: CASSLGGRYYEQYF
DNA: TGTGCCAGCAGCTTAGGGGGCAGGTACTACGAGCAGTACTTC

D: TRBD1
J: TRBJ2-7
size: -
V: TRBV11-2
CDR3: CASSLRQGYEQYF
DNA: TGTGCCAGCAGCTTAAGACAGGGATACGAGCAGTACTTC

D: TRBD1
J: TRBJ1-3
size: -
V: TRBV19
CDR3: CASRTGAHSGNTIYF
DNA: TGTGCCAGTAGAACAGGGGCCCACTCTGGAAACACCATATATTTT